This entry lists 32 T cell receptor beta chains sequenced from one sample in a study of control samples from healthy donors and cancer patients. Assay: immunoSEQ multiplex PCR; the TCRdb copy retains only in-frame clones and omits some. The repertoire holds 70,000 to 75,000 clones, with more than 85% as singletons. The specimen sequenced was blood. Receptor source: a woman aged 45 to 65 in good health.

CDR3 residues: CASTTDREDTEAFF. As DNA, the CDR3 is TGCGCCAGCACGACGGACAGGGAGGACACTGAAGCTTTCTTT. The V call is TRBV5-1, the J call TRBJ1-1, with TRBD1 matching over 8 bases. CDR1 and CDR2 (germline): SGHRS, YFSETQ. V was pared by 6 bases and J by 3 bases, with 7 bases of the junction left unmatched. The CDR3 is made up of 14 amino acids.

The chain has TRBV28 and TRBJ1-3; 10 bases map to TRBD1. Germline V lookup: CDR1 MDHEN, CDR2 SYDVKM. The CDR3 sequence is 15 residues long. V trimming: 4 bases; J trimming: 4 bases; junction bases outside the gene matches: 4. The CDR3 sequence is CASSSTGGNGNTIYF. The CDR3 coding sequence is TGTGCCAGCAGTTCGACAGGGGGCAACGGAAACACCATATATTTT.

Here the CDR3 reads CASSLENSFGDTQYF. The CDR3 DNA reads as TGTGCCAGCAGCTTAGAAAATAGCTTTGGCGATACGCAGTATTTT. The rearrangement uses TRBV7-6 and TRBJ2-3; D unclear. The CDR3 consists of 15 residues. Germline V CDR1 and CDR2: SGHVS, FNYEAQ. Deletions cut 1 base from V and 6 bases from J, with 14 bases between.

The chain employs TRBV6-2 or TRBV6-3 and TRBJ2-5; D gene uncertain. V was clipped by 0 bases and J by 4 bases, with 6 bases between them. The CDR3 covers 13 residues. In germline, CDR1 is MNHEY, CDR2 SVGEGT. In nucleotides, the CDR3 is TGTGCCAGCAGTTACTCGTACCGAGAGACCCAGTACTTC. Translating gives CASSYSYRETQYF.

This chain links TRBV19 with TRBJ2-7; 11 nucleotides align to TRBD1. V gave up 6 bases and J gave up 0 bases; unmatched junction bases: 13. CDR1 and CDR2 (germline): LNHDA, SQIVND (reference sequence). The CDR3 runs to 18 residues. The CDR3 DNA follows: TGTGCCAGTAGCCTTACCGGGACAGGGGGTTCTAGCTCCTACGAGCAGTACTTC. This encodes CASSLTGTGGSSSYEQYF.

The rearrangement uses TRBV6-6 and TRBJ1-4; D uncertain. In germline, CDR1 is MNHNY, CDR2 SVGAGI (reference sequence). Trimming pared 6 bases from V and 5 bases from J, leaving 7 bases between. This CDR3 is 12 amino acids long. CDR3 DNA sequence: TGTGCCAGCAGGGCCGCCAATGAAAAACTGTTTTTT. Translation gives CASRAANEKLFF.

The chain uses TRBV4-1 and TRBJ1-3; tentative D call: TRBD1 (5 bases). Trimming cost V 4 bases and J 0 bases, with 25 bases left between them. Germline CDR1 reads MGHRA; CDR2 reads YSYEKL. There are 20 residues in the CDR3. In DNA form, the CDR3 reads TGCGCCAGCAGCCGTTTCGCGGGGGGATCCAACTCCCGCTCTGGAAACACCATATATTTT. This encodes CASSRFAGGSNSRSGNTIYF.

V usage is TRBV5-4 and J usage is TRBJ2-5, with D unclear. CDR3 size: 13 residues. CDR1 is SGHNT, CDR2 YYREEE, per germline (reference sequence). Trimming pared 4 bases from V and 0 bases from J, leaving 7 bases between. CDR3 DNA: TGTGCCAGCAGCCCGACAAACCAAGAGACCCAGTACTTC. This encodes CASSPTNQETQYF.

J is TRBJ1-6 and V is TRBV6-5; D is uncertain. Germline V gives CDR1 MNHEY, CDR2 SVGAGI. The CDR3 length is 14 residues. V was trimmed by 6 bases and J by 0 bases, leaving 6 bases between them. CDR3 amino acids: CASRSSSYNSPLHF. Written as DNA, the CDR3 is TGTGCCAGCAGGTCCAGCTCCTATAATTCACCCCTCCACTTT.

The J gene is TRBJ2-7, the V gene TRBV30; D gene ambiguous. Trimming stripped 2 bases from V and 5 bases from J, with 10 bases between. CDR1 GTSNPN and CDR2 SVGIG come from the germline V gene (reference sequence). This CDR3 has 12 residues. CDR3 amino acids: CAWSSGFHEQYF. For the CDR3, the DNA is TGTGCCTGGAGTAGTGGGTTCCACGAGCAGTACTTC.

The chain combines TRBV18 with TRBJ1-5; TRBD1 matches 11 bases. Germline CDR1 reads KGHSH; CDR2 reads LQKENI. The CDR3 extends over 17 amino acids. V shed 6 bases and J 3 bases; nucleotides not matched to a gene: 10. CDR3 amino acids: CASSKGTGGRLNQPQHF. For the CDR3, the DNA is TGTGCCAGCTCGAAGGGGACAGGGGGGCGTCTCAATCAGCCCCAGCATTTT.

This clone appeared a few times. The chain has TRBV4-2 and TRBJ2-5; D unresolved. Germline V gene data show CDR1 as LGHNA and CDR2 as YNFKEQ. The CDR3 covers 13 residues. Deletions cut 0 bases from V and 5 bases from J, with 7 bases between. The CDR3 sequence is CASSQDLRETQYF. CDR3 nucleotide sequence: TGTGCCAGCAGCCAAGATCTTAGGGAGACCCAGTACTTC.

This rearrangement joins TRBV7-3 to TRBJ2-3, with 8 bases lining up with TRBD1. The CDR3 covers 16 residues. In germline, CDR1 is SGHTA, CDR2 FQGTGA. V lost 4 bases to trimming and J lost 0 bases; unmatched junction nucleotides: 6. CDR3 region: CASSSGDRFSTDTQYF. In DNA, the CDR3 is TGTGCCAGCAGCTCAGGGGACAGGTTCAGCACAGATACGCAGTATTTT.

This rearrangement joins TRBV6-2 or TRBV6-3 to TRBJ2-7; TRBD1 matches at 8 bases. Unmatched junction bases numbered 5, after V lost 4 bases and J lost 3 bases. The CDR3 is 14 amino acids. Germline V lookup: CDR1 MNHEY, CDR2 SVGEGT. CDR3 DNA sequence: TGTGCCAGCAGTTCTCCGGGACAGGACTACGAGCAGTACTTC. This gives the protein CASSSPGQDYEQYF.

This clone showed up just a few times. This rearrangement joins TRBV3-1 (or the pseudogene TRBV3-2) to TRBJ2-7, with 11 bases fitting TRBD2. CDR1 and CDR2 (germline): LGHDT, YNNKEL (reference sequence). V shed 0 bases and J 5 bases; nucleotides not matched to a gene: 12. The CDR3 spans 18 residues. Here the CDR3 DNA reads TGTGCCAGCAGCCAAGAACATCTAGCGGGAGGCGGTTTGGACGAGCAGTACTTC. Amino acids: CASSQEHLAGGGLDEQYF.

V and J are TRBV25-1 and TRBJ2-5; tentatively, D is TRBD2 (5 bases). This CDR3 has 16 residues. Germline CDR1 and CDR2: MGHDK and SYGVNS. Trimming removed 3 bases at V and 5 bases at J, with 19 bases between. The CDR3 loop reads CASSDSRRPRGETQYF. The CDR3 DNA sequence: TGTGCCAGCAGTGACTCCCGTAGACCTAGAGGGGAGACCCAGTACTTC.

The V call is TRBV14, the J call TRBJ1-2; D is perhaps TRBD1 (5 bases). There are 13 residues in the CDR3. V dropped 5 bases and J dropped 4 bases, with 11 bases sitting between them. The germline V gene has CDR1 SGHDN and CDR2 FVKESK. The CDR3 loop is CASSARDGYGYTF. CDR3 in DNA: TGTGCCAGCAGCGCCCGGGACGGCTATGGCTACACCTTC.

The chain links TRBV28 to TRBJ2-7; 7 bases align to TRBD1. J gave up 1 base and V 6 bases, and 3 bases lay outside the gene matches. Germline CDR1 is MDHEN and CDR2 is SYDVKM. This CDR3 has 13 residues. CDR3 loop: CASRLGQSYEQYF. CDR3 bases: TGTGCCAGCAGACTGGGACAGTCCTACGAGCAGTACTTC.

Here the CDR3 reads CASSEMRAAEQFF. For the CDR3, the DNA is TGTGCCAGCAGTGAGATGAGAGCGGCCGAGCAGTTCTTC. J is TRBJ2-1 and V is TRBV25-1; D may be TRBD2 (5 bases). CDR3 length equals 13 residues. CDR1 is MGHDK, CDR2 SYGVNS, per germline. V lost 3 bases to trimming and J lost 10 bases, with 13 bases between them.

V gene TRBV7-3 combines with J gene TRBJ2-3; D unclear. Germline V gene lookup returns CDR1 SGHTA and CDR2 FQGTGA. This CDR3 is built from 15 residues. V gave up 3 bases and J gave up 1 base, with 11 bases separating them. This chain's CDR3 is CASSFFLDGTDTQYF. CDR3 DNA: TGTGCCAGCAGCTTTTTTCTGGATGGCACAGATACGCAGTATTTT.

The chain couples TRBV5-1 to TRBJ1-5; TRBD1 might be the D (5 bases). The V end lost 3 bases, the J end lost 0 bases, and 10 bases lay between the germline ends. CDR1 and CDR2 from the germline V gene are SGHRS and YFSETQ. The CDR3 is 15 amino acids. CDR3: CASSYRGDSNQPQHF. The CDR3 nucleotides are TGCGCCAGCAGCTATAGGGGAGATAGCAATCAGCCCCAGCATTTT.

The genes are TRBV19 and TRBJ1-1, with D possibly TRBD1 on 6 matching bases. The CDR3 contains 14 residues. The germline V and J ends were trimmed by 1 base and 7 bases, with 13 bases remaining between them. Germline values: CDR1 LNHDA, CDR2 SQIVND (reference sequence). The CDR3 protein is CASSIGTDRIEAFF. The CDR3 nucleotides are TGTGCCAGTAGTATAGGGACAGATAGGATTGAAGCTTTCTTT.

The chain recombines TRBV7-2 with TRBJ1-1; weak D call: TRBD1 (6 bases). Trimming cost V 5 bases and J 5 bases, with 12 bases left between them. This CDR3 has 13 residues. Germline CDR1 reads SGHTA; CDR2 reads FQGNSA. The CDR3 sequence is CASSPGVRTEAFF. The CDR3 DNA reads as TGTGCCAGCAGCCCAGGGGTTAGGACTGAAGCTTTCTTT.

This clone was counted once. This CDR3 reads CATAGSLKGTEAFF. The CDR3 DNA is TGCGCCACCGCTGGATCTCTTAAAGGTACTGAAGCTTTCTTT. V is TRBV4-1 and J is TRBJ1-1; no definite D call. CDR1 and CDR2 from the germline V gene are MGHRA and YSYEKL. The V and J ends lost 10 bases and 5 bases respectively, with 20 bases between them. The CDR3 covers 14 residues.

The chain recombines TRBV3-1 (or the pseudogene TRBV3-2) with TRBJ1-6; 9 bases map to TRBD1. CDR1 and CDR2 from the germline V gene are LGHDT and YNNKEL (reference sequence). V dropped 0 bases and J dropped 11; count of bases not matched to a gene: 5. The CDR3 length is 15 residues. CDR3 sequence reads: CASSQDPQGAAPLHF. The CDR3 DNA follows: TGTGCCAGCAGCCAAGACCCACAGGGGGCTGCACCCCTCCACTTT.

This rearrangement joins TRBV18 to TRBJ2-7, with 7 bases that match TRBD1. The CDR3 covers 13 residues. Germline CDR1 reads KGHSH; CDR2 reads LQKENI. Germline trimming cut 4 bases from V and 5 bases from J; bases unmatched to any gene: 5. This chain's CDR3 is CASSRAQGNEQYF. The CDR3 nucleotides are TGTGCCAGCTCACGCGCACAGGGGAACGAGCAGTACTTC. Complete variable domain (other parts from reference TRBV18 and TRBJ2-7): NAGVMQNPRHLVRRRGQEARLRCSPMKGHSHVYWYRQLPEEGLKFMVYLQKENIIDESGMPKERFSAEFPKEGPSILRIQQVVRGDSAAYFCASSRAQGNEQYFGPGTRLTVT.

This clone was observed a single time. The J gene is TRBJ1-1, the V gene TRBV29-1; no reliable D call. The CDR3 is made up of 12 amino acids. Germline V gene sequence: CDR1 SQVTM, CDR2 ANQGSEA. Trimming cost V 4 bases and J 4 bases, with 10 bases left between them. The CDR3 is CSVGREFTEAFF. CDR3 DNA sequence: TGCAGCGTTGGGAGGGAATTCACTGAAGCTTTCTTT.

This chain uses TRBV5-1 with TRBJ2-3; no clear D gene. This CDR3 spans 13 amino acids. Germline CDR1 reads SGHRS; CDR2 reads YFSETQ. The germline V and J ends were trimmed by 3 bases and 4 bases, with 9 bases remaining between them. This CDR3 is CASSSLSADTQYF. The CDR3 DNA sequence: TGCGCCAGCAGCTCCCTAAGTGCAGATACGCAGTATTTT.

The chain carries TRBV5-1 and TRBJ2-7; a possible D gene is TRBD2 (5 bases). Germline CDR1 reads SGHRS; CDR2 reads YFSETQ. Trimming cost V 5 bases and J 1 base, with 16 bases left between them. The CDR3 length is 15 residues. CDR3: CASSRGRTQSYEQYF. The CDR3, as DNA: TGCGCCAGCAGTCGAGGAAGGACTCAGTCCTACGAGCAGTACTTC.

The V and J genes are TRBV2 and TRBJ2-5; a possible D gene is TRBD1 (6 bases). CDR1 SNHLY and CDR2 FYNNEI come from the germline V gene. Trimming cost V 6 bases and J 4 bases, with 18 bases left between them. This CDR3 is 15 amino acids long. The CDR3 bases are TGTGCCAGCAGGTTTTCTCCACAGGGTAGAGAGACCCAGTACTTC. It specifies CASRFSPQGRETQYF.

The chain recombines TRBV3-1 (or the pseudogene TRBV3-2) with TRBJ1-1; possibly TRBD1 for D (6 bases). Per the germline V gene, CDR1 is LGHDT and CDR2 is YNNKEL (reference sequence). CDR3 length: 13 amino acids. Deletions cut 6 bases from V and 0 bases from J, with 8 bases between. The CDR3 region is CASRPGVNTEAFF. In DNA form, the CDR3 reads TGTGCCAGCAGGCCAGGGGTGAACACTGAAGCTTTCTTT.

The CDR3 DNA reads TGCAGTGCTAGTCTCGTTCCTGGGGCCAACGTCCTGACTTTC. Translating it yields CSASLVPGANVLTF. The rearrangement uses TRBV20-1 and TRBJ2-6; unclear D gene. The germline V gene has CDR1 DFQATT and CDR2 SNEGSKA (reference sequence). The CDR3 covers 14 residues. Trimming took 3 bases from V and 2 from J, leaving 8 bases between them.